Below, 21 T cell receptor beta chains from the same sample are listed, as sequenced in a study of blood T cell repertoires in COVID-19 (dated by TCRdb to about 2020). The library was prepared using the immunoSEQ multiplex PCR assay. TCRdb mirrors the immuneACCESS table, restricted to in-frame sequences. Some clones are absent from its copies; in checked studies, under half trace to an unresolved V gene, and the reason for the others is unknown. Counted in this sample were approximately 340,000 clones; around 83% of them appeared once. The ten largest make up around 3% of the sample. The sequenced sample was peripheral blood. These TCRs come from a man aged 25-45 years with active or convalescent COVID-19.

This clone has more than one count but fewer than ten. V gene TRBV6-5 combines with J gene TRBJ1-1, with D perhaps matching TRBD1 (5 bases). V was pared by 6 bases and J by 0 bases, with 8 bases between. The CDR3 spans 13 residues. Germline V gene data show CDR1 as MNHEY and CDR2 as SVGAGI. The CDR3 DNA follows: TGTGCCAGCAGGAGACAGATGAACACTGAAGCTTTCTTT. Protein product: CASRRQMNTEAFF.

The rearrangement uses TRBV24-1 and TRBJ1-3; D not certain. The CDR3 contains 15 residues. Germline V gene lookup returns CDR1 KGHDR and CDR2 SFDVKD. With 3 bases removed from V and 4 bases from J, the gap between germline ends came to 12 bases. The CDR3 sequence: CATSDQRAGGNTIYF. The CDR3 DNA reads as TGTGCCACCAGTGATCAGAGGGCGGGCGGAAACACCATATATTTT.

V and J are TRBV13 and TRBJ2-1, with TRBD2 matching 7 bases. The CDR3 contains 18 residues. V was pared by 2 bases and J by 0 bases, with 10 bases of the junction left unmatched. The germline V gene encodes CDR1 PRHDT and CDR2 FYEKMQ (reference sequence). CDR3 sequence reads: CASSLRSSGDSSYNEQFF. CDR3 DNA: TGTGCCAGCAGCTTAAGGTCAAGCGGGGATAGCTCCTACAATGAGCAGTTCTTC.

This clone showed up just once. For the CDR3, the DNA is TGTGCCAGTAGTGGGACTAGCGGTTTCGACGGGACCCAGTACTTC. Translation gives CASSGTSGFDGTQYF. The chain is built from TRBV19 and TRBJ2-5; TRBD2 matches at 11 bases. The length of the CDR3 is 15 residues. Trimming removed 5 bases from V and 7 bases from J; junction bases left unmatched: 9. Looked up from germline, CDR1 is LNHDA and CDR2 is SQIVND (reference sequence).

This chain links TRBV5-5 with TRBJ1-4; a weak D match, TRBD1 (6 bases). The CDR3 is made up of 14 amino acids. CDR1 is SGHKS, CDR2 YYEKEE, per germline (reference sequence). V was cut by 4 bases and J by 4 bases, with 11 bases left in between. This CDR3 reads CASSLDRNNEKLFF. The CDR3 DNA reads TGTGCCAGCAGCCTAGACAGGAATAATGAAAAACTGTTTTTT.

The V call is TRBV7-9, the J call TRBJ1-5, with D maybe TRBD1 (6 bases). CDR3 length equals 16 residues. The V gene's germline CDR1 is SEHNR and CDR2 FQNEAQ (reference sequence). V dropped 1 base and J dropped 5 bases, with 15 bases sitting between them. The CDR3 nucleotides are TGTGCCAGCAGCTTAGGGGGGCTCACGCGGGATCAGCCCCAGCATTTT. It encodes CASSLGGLTRDQPQHF.

J is TRBJ2-7 and V is TRBV5-1, with D possibly matching TRBD1 (5 bases). Germline V lookup: CDR1 SGHRS, CDR2 YFSETQ. V lost 0 bases and J 0 bases, leaving 22 bases between the germline ends. The CDR3 is 19 residues long. CDR3 residues: CASSLGGGSSFLSSYEQYF. The CDR3 DNA reads as TGCGCCAGCAGCTTGGGGGGCGGCTCGAGCTTCCTAAGCTCCTACGAGCAGTACTTC.

J is TRBJ1-2 and V is TRBV30, with a tentative D call TRBD1 (5 bases). V was trimmed by 4 bases and J by 4 bases, leaving 19 bases between them. The germline CDR1 and CDR2 sequences are GTSNPN and SVGIG (reference sequence). There are 15 residues in the CDR3. CDR3 DNA: TGTGCCTGGACTGGGGGGGAACAGGCTTTCTATGGCTACACCTTC. Protein product: CAWTGGEQAFYGYTF.

This chain links TRBV19 with TRBJ1-4, with 7 bases aligning to TRBD1. Germline V CDR1 and CDR2: LNHDA, SQIVND (reference sequence). V shed 11 bases, J shed 10 bases, and the junction held 19 bases outside the gene matches. This CDR3 spans 15 amino acids. The CDR3 loop is CAASYRDSPLGKLFF. The CDR3 region has the DNA TGTGCCGCTTCCTACCGGGACAGTCCCTTGGGAAAACTGTTTTTT.

This clone appeared once. This chain links TRBV7-2 with TRBJ2-1; 13 positions match TRBD2. The V and J ends lost 1 base and 9 bases, in that order; junction bases with no gene match: 6. The CDR3 is 16 amino acids. Germline CDR1 is SGHTA and CDR2 is FQGNSA. CDR3 region: CASSLGGLAGATEQFF. The CDR3 nucleotides are TGTGCCAGCAGCTTAGGCGGACTAGCGGGAGCCACTGAGCAGTTCTTC.

The chain uses TRBV7-2 and TRBJ2-5; TRBD2 is a possible D gene (6 bases). This CDR3 region has 14 residues. Germline V gene data show CDR1 as SGHTA and CDR2 as FQGNSA. The V and J ends lost 3 bases and 5 bases respectively, with 13 bases between them. The CDR3 loop reads CASSFLGTVETQYF. DNA for the CDR3: TGTGCCAGCAGCTTCCTGGGGACTGTGGAGACCCAGTACTTC.

The chain is built from TRBV19 and TRBJ1-1, with D perhaps TRBD1 (5 bases). The CDR3 runs to 15 residues. V lost 4 bases and J 4 bases, leaving 16 bases between the germline ends. The germline V gene has CDR1 LNHDA and CDR2 SQIVND (reference sequence). The CDR3 sequence is CASSKPLGGTTEAFF. CDR3 nucleotides: TGTGCCAGTAGTAAACCGTTGGGGGGGACCACTGAAGCTTTCTTT.

For the CDR3, the DNA is TGTGCCAGCAGTACACCAAACACCGGGGAGCTGTTTTTT. Translating it yields CASSTPNTGELFF. The rearrangement links TRBV21-1 to TRBJ2-2; the table's TRBD1 call for D was not verified on the DNA. TRBV21-1 represents a pseudogene. The CDR3 length is 13 residues.

The chain couples TRBV28 to TRBJ2-1, with 13 bases fitting TRBD2. The CDR3 covers 16 residues. J was trimmed by 2 bases and V by 6 bases; bases with no gene match: 4. Germline lookup yields CDR1 MDHEN and CDR2 SYDVKM. CDR3 protein: CASRSTSGRAYNEQFF. In nucleotides, the CDR3 is TGTGCCAGCAGATCCACTAGCGGGAGGGCCTACAATGAGCAGTTCTTC.

V gene TRBV7-2 combines with J gene TRBJ2-7, with 7 bases fitting TRBD2. Per germline, CDR1 SGHTA and CDR2 FQGNSA. The CDR3 spans 14 residues. Trimming at V came to 1 base and at J to 2 bases, leaving 2 bases not matched to a gene. This chain's CDR3 is CASSLGGGAYEQYF. CDR3 nucleotides: TGTGCCAGCAGCTTAGGGGGGGGTGCCTACGAGCAGTACTTC.

This chain connects TRBV11-2 to TRBJ2-2, with 10 bases fitting TRBD2. Germline values: CDR1 SGHAT, CDR2 FQNNGV. This CDR3 has 15 residues. V trimming: 4 bases; J trimming: 6 bases; junction bases outside the gene matches: 5. The CDR3 DNA is TGTGCCAGCAGCTGGAGCGGGAGGGGGGCCGGGGAGCTGTTTTTT. Translated: CASSWSGRGAGELFF.

The gene calls are TRBV7-8 and TRBJ1-4, with TRBD1 identical over 7 bases. Germline lookup yields CDR1 SGHVS and CDR2 FQNEAQ. Trimming took 2 bases from V and 4 from J; bases not matched to a gene: 4. The CDR3 totals 15 residues. CDR3 sequence reads: CASSLLGQLNEKLFF. The CDR3 nucleotides are TGTGCCAGCAGCTTACTGGGACAGCTTAATGAAAAACTGTTTTTT.

The chain has TRBV10-2 and TRBJ1-2; 8 nucleotides align to TRBD1. The CDR3 length is 13 residues. With 3 bases clipped from V and 8 bases from J, the junction kept 5 bases outside the gene matches. Germline loops: CDR1 WSHSY, CDR2 SAAADI. CDR3 sequence (DNA): TGCGCCAGCAGTGACAGGGGGCCGGAAGGCTACACCTTC. This encodes CASSDRGPEGYTF.

The chain recombines TRBV11-1 with TRBJ1-2; D may be TRBD1 (6 bases). The germline V gene encodes CDR1 SGHAT and CDR2 FQDESV (reference sequence). The CDR3 consists of 14 residues. V lost 2 bases and J 4 bases, leaving 11 bases between the germline ends. The CDR3 protein is CASSLKQGSYGYTF. In DNA form, the CDR3 reads TGTGCCAGCAGCTTAAAGCAGGGGAGCTATGGCTACACCTTC.

This clone appeared a few times. This sequence joins TRBV29-1 and TRBJ1-1, with D perhaps matching TRBD1 (5 bases). This CDR3 is 13 amino acids long. Trimming took off 6 bases at V and 5 bases at J, with 16 bases between the two ends. Germline V gene sequence: CDR1 SQVTM, CDR2 ANQGSEA. CDR3 DNA: TGCAGCGTCGGGCGGGGGATGGGAACTGAAGCTTTCTTT. It is translated as CSVGRGMGTEAFF.

V gene TRBV6-2 or TRBV6-3 combines with J gene TRBJ1-1; D is perhaps TRBD1 (5 bases). The germline V and J ends were trimmed by 2 bases and 9 bases, with 13 bases remaining between them. The germline CDR1 and CDR2 sequences are MNHEY and SVGEGT. CDR3 length equals 13 residues. The CDR3 spells CASSYGQGIKAFF. In nucleotides, the CDR3 is TGTGCCAGCAGTTACGGGCAGGGAATTAAAGCTTTCTTT.